A selection of T cell receptor beta chains follows, all from one sample in a study of blood T cells in healthy people across ages. TCRdb itself ran the 5' RACE reads through MiXCR, one entry per CDR3 protein. The sample has just over 1 million distinct CDR3 sequences, around 45% seen once. The sample taken for sequencing was blood. The receptors stem from an older woman in good health. Both conserved end residues are part of each CDR3. A D gene is named only where the DNA matches it firmly. Clone size is not always given. Where it is, it says once, few, many or a class for expanded clones.

TRBD1,many,TRBJ2-7,TRBV4-1,TGCGCCAGCAGCCAGGGACAGGGAGACGAGCAGTACTTC,CASSQGQGDEQYF
NA,NA,TRBJ1-2,TRBV27,TGTGCCAGCAGTTTATCTGGCGGGACTTTAGCTGGCTACACCTTC,CASSLSGGTLAGYTF
NA,few,TRBJ1-5,TRBV27,TGTGCCAGCAGTTTACAGGCTGATCAGCCCCAGCATTTT,CASSLQADQPQHF
TRBD2,few,TRBJ2-3,TRBV11-2,TGTGCCAGCAGCTCTGCTAGCGGGGGAGGCACAGATACGCAGTATTTT,CASSSASGGGTDTQYF
TRBD2,few,TRBJ2-1,TRBV7-3,TGTGCCAGCAGCCGACGCAGCGGGAGCTATGAGCAGTTCTTC,CASSRRSGSYEQFF
TRBD1,few,TRBJ2-7,TRBV27,TGTGCCAGCAGTTTACGACAGGGGGTAAGGTACGAGCAGTACTTC,CASSLRQGVRYEQYF
NA,NA,TRBJ2-7,TRBV10-3,TGTGCCATCAGTGAACCTAGCGCCTCCTACGAGCAGTACTTC,CAISEPSASYEQYF
NA,NA,TRBJ2-3,TRBV9,TGTGCCAGCAGTCCCCGGGATTACACAGATACGCAGTATTTT,CASSPRDYTDTQYF
NA,NA,TRBJ2-1,TRBV9,TGTGCCAGCAGCGGGAGGGGTTCCTACAATGAGCAGTTCTTC,CASSGRGSYNEQFF
TRBD2,few,TRBJ2-1,TRBV7-3,TGTGCCGGCAGCCCCAGGTCCAAAGCGGGAGATGAGCAGTTCTTC,CAGSPRSKAGDEQFF
NA,NA,TRBJ2-5,TRBV11-3,TGTGCCAGCAGCCCCCCTAGGGACCAAGAGACCCAGTACTTC,CASSPPRDQETQYF
NA,NA,TRBJ2-3,TRBV9,TGTGCCAGCAGCGTAGCAGGGAAGGGCACAGATACGCAGTATTTT,CASSVAGKGTDTQYF
NA,NA,TRBJ2-7,TRBV20-1,TGCAGTGGATTAGCGGTACTACGAAACTCCTACGAGCAGTACTTC,CSGLAVLRNSYEQYF
NA,NA,TRBJ2-7,TRBV20-1,TGCAGTGCTAGAGGGCAGGGGAACCCACGCGAGCAGTACTTC,CSARGQGNPREQYF
NA,NA,TRBJ1-2,TRBV30,TGTGCCTGGAGTGTAAAGTGGGGGGGCTATGGCTACACCTTC,CAWSVKWGGYGYTF
NA,many,TRBJ2-7,TRBV9,TGTGCCAGCAGCGAGGAGGACCGGGACTACGAGCAGTACTTC,CASSEEDRDYEQYF
TRBD2,few,TRBJ2-7,TRBV20-1,TGCAGTGCCCCAGCGGGAAATGCCTACGAGCAGTACTTC,CSAPAGNAYEQYF
NA,NA,TRBJ2-7,TRBV3-1,TGTGCCAGCAGCCAAAGCGGGTACCCCTACGAGCAGTACTTC,CASSQSGYPYEQYF
NA,NA,TRBJ2-5,TRBV20-1,TGCAGTGCTAGCCCGGTTCAGACCCAGAGGGAGACCCAGTACTTC,CSASPVQTQRETQYF
TRBD1,few,TRBJ2-7,TRBV10-3,TGTGCCATCAGCCCGGGACAGAACTACGAGCAGTACTTC,CAISPGQNYEQYF
NA,NA,TRBJ2-1,TRBV11-3,TGTGCCAGCAGCCTCGGATGGCAGGGTAACAATGAGCAGTTCTTC,CASSLGWQGNNEQFF
NA,NA,TRBJ2-5,TRBV7-9,TGTGCCAGCAGCCCACCCTGGGGAGAGACCCAGTACTTC,CASSPPWGETQYF
TRBD1,few,TRBJ2-7,TRBV20-1,TGCAGTGCTAGAAGCCGGGACAGCGCCTACGAGCAGTACTTC,CSARSRDSAYEQYF
NA,NA,TRBJ2-4,TRBV25-1,TGTGCCAGCAGTGAGGCAGGGAATTTCAAAAACATTCAGTACTTC,CASSEAGNFKNIQYF
TRBD2,few,TRBJ2-3,TRBV10-3,TGTGCCATCGAGGCGGGAGGGGGCGATACGCAGTATTTT,CAIEAGGGDTQYF
NA,NA,TRBJ2-5,TRBV12-3/TRBV12-4,TGTGCCAGCAGTGTCAGGGGAGTTGAGACCCAGTACTTC,CASSVRGVETQYF
NA,few,TRBJ2-1,TRBV29-1,TGCAGCGTTGAACCTGATAGTCCCTACAATGAGCAGTTCTTC,CSVEPDSPYNEQFF
TRBD1,few,TRBJ1-2,TRBV28,TGTGCCAGCAGTACCGGGACAGCTAACTATGGCTACACCTTC,CASSTGTANYGYTF
TRBD2,NA,TRBJ2-3,TRBV9,TGTGCCAGCAGCGGAAGTAGCGGGAGCCCAGATACGCAGTATTTT,CASSGSSGSPDTQYF
TRBD2,few,TRBJ2-7,TRBV7-9,TGTGCCAGCAGCTTCCCTACGTCAACTAGCGGAGCCTACGAGCAGTACTTC,CASSFPTSTSGAYEQYF
NA,NA,TRBJ2-7,TRBV20-1,TGCAGTGCCCCGGGGGCCTCTAGGGGCGAGCAGTACTTC,CSAPGASRGEQYF
NA,NA,TRBJ1-4,TRBV4-1,TGCGCCAGCAGCCAAGATACGCAGAATGAAAAACTGTTTTTT,CASSQDTQNEKLFF
NA,few,TRBJ2-7,TRBV7-2,TGTGCCAGCAGCCGCCCCGGAGTAGGCGAGCAGTACTTC,CASSRPGVGEQYF